These 19 T cell receptor beta chains share one sample of origin, sequenced in a study of control samples from healthy donors and cancer patients. Here immunoSEQ multiplex PCR was the method, and the copy in TCRdb shows in-frame clones only, minus some. This repertoire shows 95,000 to 100,000 clones, roughly four fifths found once; its top ten account for approximately 2%. Input material: blood. The receptors were gathered from a man between 60 and 75 years old in good health.

This chain joins TRBV6-2 or TRBV6-3 and TRBJ2-7; D could derive from TRBD1 or TRBD2 (6 bases each). The V end was cut by 0 bases, the J end by 3 bases, with 9 bases between. The CDR3 spans 14 residues. Germline V gene sequence: CDR1 MNHEY, CDR2 SVGEGT. The CDR3 bases are TGTGCCAGCAGTTACTCTGGGGGGCGCTACGAGCAGTACTTC. Its protein product is CASSYSGGRYEQYF.

The gene calls are TRBV12-5 and TRBJ2-3, with TRBD1 matching 9 bases. The CDR3 runs to 14 residues. Germline V lookup: CDR1 LGHNT, CDR2 FRNRAP. The J segment lost 3 bases and the V segment lost 4 bases, leaving 2 bases of the junction unmatched. This CDR3 is CASGWGTGTDTQYF. CDR3 bases: TGTGCTAGTGGTTGGGGGACAGGGACAGATACGCAGTATTTT.

The chain uses TRBV29-1 and TRBJ2-1; D gene uncertain. The V gene's germline CDR1 is SQVTM and CDR2 ANQGSEA. The V gene lost 3 bases and the J gene lost 7 bases, with 7 bases spanning the gap. This CDR3 is built from 11 residues. In nucleotides, the CDR3 is TGCAGCGTTGATAAAGTAAATGAGCAGTTCTTC. Protein: CSVDKVNEQFF.

The chain carries TRBV7-2 and TRBJ2-4, with 8 bases fitting TRBD1. Germline V lookup: CDR1 SGHTA, CDR2 FQGNSA. J gave up 2 bases and V 1 base, and 4 bases lay outside the gene matches. This CDR3 is built from 16 residues. CDR3 region: CASSLVGQGTKNIQYF. DNA for the CDR3: TGTGCCAGCAGCTTAGTCGGACAGGGTACCAAAAACATTCAGTACTTC.

CDR3 DNA: TGTGCCAGCACCAAGACTAGCGGGAGTTTAAGAAACATTCAGTACTTC. Translation gives CASTKTSGSLRNIQYF. V and J are TRBV11-2 and TRBJ2-4; 12 nucleotides line up with TRBD2. CDR1 is SGHAT and CDR2 is FQNNGV in the germline V gene. The junction had 10 bases not matched to a gene; V was cut back by 7 bases and J by 6 bases. The CDR3 sequence is 16 residues long.

The V gene is TRBV5-1, the J gene TRBJ2-1; D uncertain. V gave up 1 base and J gave up 0 bases, with 11 bases separating them. The CDR3 runs 16 residues. The V gene's germline CDR1 is SGHRS and CDR2 YFSETQ. The CDR3 spells CASSLTSRSSYNEQFF. The CDR3 DNA sequence: TGCGCCAGCAGCTTGACTTCTCGAAGCTCCTACAATGAGCAGTTCTTC.

This rearrangement joins TRBV21-1 to TRBJ2-3; TRBD1 is the table's D call and was not checked against the DNA. TRBV21-1 is reported as a pseudogene. The length of the CDR3 is 18 residues. The CDR3 here is CASSRGKGGRAFLDTQYF. The CDR3 DNA reads as TGTGCCAGCAGCAGAGGAAAAGGGGGCAGGGCGTTTTTGGATACGCAGTATTTT.

This clone was counted once. V gene TRBV29-1 combines with J gene TRBJ1-2, with 10 bases matching TRBD1. This CDR3 is built from 13 residues. Looked up from germline, CDR1 is SQVTM and CDR2 is ANQGSEA. V dropped 5 bases and J dropped 7; count of bases not matched to a gene: 7. The CDR3 DNA reads as TGCAGCGTTAGGGACAGGGGACTGGGTGGCTACACCTTC. Translating it yields CSVRDRGLGGYTF.

This clone was seen once. In DNA form, the CDR3 reads TGTGCCAGCAGTCCGGGACTCTTGAGCTCCTACGAGCAGTACTTC. Its protein product is CASSPGLLSSYEQYF. The chain has TRBV6-5 and TRBJ2-7, with D perhaps matching TRBD2 (6 bases). Germline CDR1 MNHEY, CDR2 SVGAGI. This CDR3 region has 15 residues. Trimming removed 5 bases at V and 0 bases at J, with 14 bases between.

This clone was detected only a few times. The chain uses TRBV5-8 and TRBJ2-3; D ambiguous. The V end lost 1 base, the J end lost 0 bases, and 9 bases lay between the germline ends. This CDR3 is 15 amino acids long. Germline loops: CDR1 SGHTS, CDR2 YDEGEE. This chain's CDR3 is CASSLLQTSTDTQYF. CDR3 DNA: TGTGCCAGCAGCTTGCTACAGACTAGCACAGATACGCAGTATTTT. Combining the CDR3 with reference TRBV5-8 and TRBJ2-3 gives the whole variable domain EAGVTQSPTHLIKTRGQQATLRCSPISGHTSVYWYQQALGLGLQFLLWYDEGEERNRGNFPPRFSGRQFPNYSSELNVNALELEDSALYLCASSLLQTSTDTQYFGPGTRLTVL.

The chain uses TRBV7-9 and TRBJ1-1; D is unclear. The germline V gene encodes CDR1 SEHNR and CDR2 FQNEAQ (reference sequence). With 8 bases removed from V and 1 base from J, the gap between germline ends came to 11 bases. The CDR3 loop spans 13 amino acids. The CDR3 DNA reads as TGTGCCAGCGGGGAGGTACGGAACACTGAAGCTTTCTTT. This sequence encodes CASGEVRNTEAFF.

The chain carries TRBV2 and TRBJ2-2; D perhaps matches TRBD1 (5 bases). The ends were cut back, 4 bases at V and 0 bases at J, with 9 bases in the middle. This CDR3 comprises 15 residues. Germline V gene data show CDR1 as SNHLY and CDR2 as FYNNEI. The CDR3 here is CASSAGRANTGELFF. The CDR3, as DNA: TGTGCCAGCAGTGCGGGCAGGGCGAACACCGGGGAGCTGTTTTTT.

The chain recombines TRBV7-9 with TRBJ2-5; D ambiguous. The CDR3 has 13 amino acids. Trimming took 5 bases from V and 5 from J, leaving 12 bases between them. CDR1 SEHNR and CDR2 FQNEAQ come from the germline V gene (reference sequence). CDR3 sequence (DNA): TGTGCCAGCAGCGGAACGAATGTGGAGACCCAGTACTTC. Residues: CASSGTNVETQYF. Variable domain in full (rest from reference TRBV7-9 and TRBJ2-5): DTGVSQNPRHKITKRGQNVTFRCDPISEHNRLYWYRQTLGQGPEFLTYFQNEAQLEKSRLLSDRFSAERPKGSFSTLEIQRTEQGDSAMYLCASSGTNVETQYFGPGTRLLVL.

The chain has TRBV10-3 and TRBJ2-2; a possible D gene is TRBD1 (5 bases). CDR3 length: 12 amino acids. The V gene's germline CDR1 is ENHRY and CDR2 SYGVKD. V gave up 5 bases and J gave up 6 bases, with 7 bases separating them. CDR3 loop: CAISSGPGELFF. The CDR3 DNA follows: TGTGCCATCAGTTCAGGGCCCGGGGAGCTGTTTTTT.

The CDR3 protein is CASKENPPSVVFF. The CDR3 DNA sequence: TGTGCCAGTAAAGAAAATCCGCCAAGTGTTGTTTTCTTT. This chain connects TRBV19 to TRBJ1-1; D is unresolved. Germline CDR1 reads LNHDA; CDR2 reads SQIVND (reference sequence). The CDR3 has 13 amino acids. V lost 7 bases to trimming and J lost 13 bases, with 22 bases between them.

The rearrangement uses TRBV20-1 and TRBJ2-5; TRBD2 agrees at 9 bases. The J segment lost 4 bases and the V segment lost 3 bases, leaving 6 bases of the junction unmatched. This CDR3 spans 14 amino acids. Per germline, CDR1 DFQATT and CDR2 SNEGSKA (reference sequence). CDR3 amino acids: CSASPSGGTETQYF. The CDR3 DNA sequence: TGCAGTGCTAGTCCCAGCGGGGGGACAGAGACCCAGTACTTC.

The V call is TRBV24-1, the J call TRBJ2-1; D possibly corresponds to TRBD2 (6 bases). CDR3 length: 13 residues. With 5 bases removed from V and 10 bases from J, the gap between germline ends came to 14 bases. Germline loops: CDR1 KGHDR, CDR2 SFDVKD. The CDR3 bases are TGTGCCACCAGTGCGGGAGCGGGTCGGGAGCAGTTCTTC. Translating it yields CATSAGAGREQFF.

This chain joins TRBV5-1 and TRBJ2-1; TRBD2 matches 9 bases. Trimming at V came to 4 bases and at J to 5 bases, leaving 7 bases not matched to a gene. Looked up from germline, CDR1 is SGHRS and CDR2 is YFSETQ. This CDR3 is 15 amino acids long. This chain's CDR3 is CASSPIAGVDNEQFF. DNA for the CDR3: TGCGCCAGCAGCCCCATAGCGGGAGTCGACAATGAGCAGTTCTTC.

This clone was observed a few times. The J gene is TRBJ2-1, the V gene TRBV5-4; the D gene could be TRBD1 or TRBD2 (6 bases each). Trimming left V 4 bases short and J 2 bases short, with 16 bases between. From germline, CDR1 is SGHNT and CDR2 YYREEE (reference sequence). This CDR3 has 16 residues. CDR3 sequence: CASSGGGWGTYNEQFF. CDR3 in DNA: TGTGCCAGCAGCGGAGGGGGTTGGGGGACCTACAATGAGCAGTTCTTC.